This T cell receptor (beta chain) stems from a study of metastatic and nonmetastatic thyroid tumors. The wider study: Repertoires from blood and tumor or nodule tissue of malignant and benign thyroid patients were compared. The study, taken as a whole, reports: Reports indicated that malignant thyroid tumors showed significantly higher TCR beta diversity than benign nodules did, in blood and tumor.

A few counts support this clone. Its matching antigen is unknown. All patients reached thyroid surgery having received no treatment beforehand. Authors' analysis steps: It was from CDR3 differences across clinicopathological groups that a distant-metastasis classifier for papillary thyroid cancer was built. MiXCR reprocessed the PCR reads for TCRdb. The V and J calls were determined by TCRdb, not by the authors. The table shows more than 40,000 clones, with 20% to 25% occurring only once. The sequencing input was tumor tissue. This sequence originates from a female donor with papillary thyroid cancer or a benign thyroid nodule (not recorded which). Some clones in this sample may be carry-over from other donors' samples.

The chain's CDR3 is CASSRTSGRANEQFF. Here the CDR3 DNA reads TGCGCCAGCAGCCGGACTAGCGGGAGGGCCAATGAGCAGTTCTTC. This chain uses TRBV5-1 with TRBJ2-1; 15 nucleotides line up with TRBD2. CDR1 and CDR2 (germline): SGHRS, YFSETQ. Trimming cost V 4 bases and J 6 bases; bases outside gene matches: 2. The CDR3 runs 15 residues.